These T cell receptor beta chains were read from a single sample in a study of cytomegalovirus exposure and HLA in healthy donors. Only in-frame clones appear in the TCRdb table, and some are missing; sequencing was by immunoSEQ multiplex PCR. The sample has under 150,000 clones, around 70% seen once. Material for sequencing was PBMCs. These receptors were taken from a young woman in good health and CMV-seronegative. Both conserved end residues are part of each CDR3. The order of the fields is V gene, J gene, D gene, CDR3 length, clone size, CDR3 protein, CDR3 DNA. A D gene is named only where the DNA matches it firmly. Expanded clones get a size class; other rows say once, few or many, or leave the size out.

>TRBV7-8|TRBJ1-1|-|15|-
CASSLGRVSNTEAFF
TGTGCCAGCAGCTTAGGCAGGGTTTCGAACACTGAAGCTTTCTTT
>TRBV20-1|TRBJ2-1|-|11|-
CRALRGNEQFF
TGCAGGGCCCTTCGGGGCAATGAGCAGTTCTTC
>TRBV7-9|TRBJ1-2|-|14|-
CASSSTGTNYGYTF
TGTGCCAGCAGCTCGACAGGAACTAACTATGGCTACACCTTC
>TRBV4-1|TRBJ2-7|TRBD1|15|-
CASSQVHGQGYEQYF
TGCGCCAGCAGCCAAGTTCATGGACAGGGCTACGAGCAGTACTTC
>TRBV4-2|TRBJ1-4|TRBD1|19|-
CASSHRGDRGYSTNEKLFF
TGTGCCAGCAGCCACAGAGGGGACAGGGGATATTCAACTAATGAAAAACTGTTTTTT
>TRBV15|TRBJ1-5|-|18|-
CATSRDPRQDYSNQPQHF
TGTGCCACCAGCAGAGATCCCCGACAGGATTATAGCAATCAGCCCCAGCATTTT
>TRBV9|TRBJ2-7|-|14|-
CASSVGPIVGEQYF
TGTGCCAGCAGCGTGGGTCCTATTGTCGGGGAGCAGTACTTC
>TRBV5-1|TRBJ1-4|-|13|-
CASSLGPAEKLFF
TGCGCCAGCAGCTTGGGGCCAGCGGAAAAACTGTTTTTT
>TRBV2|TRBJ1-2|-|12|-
CASSDRGYGYTF
TGTGCCAGCAGTGACAGGGGCTATGGCTACACCTTC
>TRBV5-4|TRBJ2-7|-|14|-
CASSPWSNTYEQYF
TGTGCCAGCAGCCCGTGGAGTAACACCTACGAGCAGTACTTC
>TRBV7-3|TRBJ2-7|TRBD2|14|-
CASSSSGGPSEQYF
TGTGCCAGCAGCTCCTCGGGGGGTCCAAGCGAGCAGTACTTC
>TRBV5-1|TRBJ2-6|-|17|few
CASSLATGTSGANVLTF
TGCGCCAGCAGCTTGGCCACAGGAACCTCTGGGGCCAACGTCCTGACTTTC
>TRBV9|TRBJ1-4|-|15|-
CASSVGGGTNEKLFF
TGTGCCAGCAGCGTAGGAGGGGGTACTAATGAAAAACTGTTTTTT
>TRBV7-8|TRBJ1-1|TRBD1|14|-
CASSPGGFGGEAFF
TGTGCCAGCAGCCCAGGGGGCTTCGGTGGTGAAGCTTTCTTT